This section outlines one TCR beta chain sequence together with its context. The CDR3 length is 14 residues. Trimming took 7 bases from V and 4 from J, leaving 16 bases between them. Then a second PCR, running roughly 6 to 11 cycles, was carried out with a sample-barcoded 5' primer and a J-beta primer mix. Individual samples furnished no less than 2.5 million CDR3-containing paired-end reads apiece. One entry per CDR3 protein results from TCRdb running MiXCR on the 5' RACE reads. The table records about 580,000 distinct CDR3 sequences, 47% of them present only once. Sample donors were healthy Caucasian individuals that came from Russia, aged about 6 to 100. The data originate from a study of blood T cells in healthy people across ages. About the study: Template switching caught about one barcoded beta molecule for each two T cells.

Sequencing was carried out using blood. This TCR was sampled from a man at least 80 years old in good health. The chain is built from TRBV12-3 or TRBV12-4 and TRBJ1-1; the D is unclear. CDR3 coding DNA: TGTGCCAGCACCTCGACACCTCGGAGCACTGAAGCTTTCTTT. Translated: CASTSTPRSTEAFF.